The sequence of this TCR beta chain was determined in a study of blood T cell repertoires in COVID-19. At the level of the study: The United States, Italy and Spain were the sources of the acute and convalescent COVID-19 samples. PBMCs, B-cell-depleted T cells, or T cells were the source of the cDNA or gDNA that made up the material.

Data came from immunoSEQ multiplex PCR; TCRdb stores just in-frame clones and leaves some out. Of fewer than 250,000 clones listed, approximately 90% are singletons. With 5 bases clipped from V and 4 bases from J, the junction kept 5 bases outside the gene matches. Looked up from germline, CDR1 is SGHNT and CDR2 is YENEEA. The CDR3 runs to 15 residues. The study recruited people aged roughly 18 to 95 years across around 23 US areas. The receptor was derived from a man between 50 and 59 years old who had been exposed to COVID-19. The sample was PBMCs or T cells enriched from blood (not recorded which). The gene calls are TRBV11-3 and TRBJ2-1; TRBD2 agrees at 10 bases. The CDR3 DNA reads TGTGCCAGCAGCCTCCGGACTAGCGGTTACAATGAGCAGTTCTTC. This translates into CASSLRTSGYNEQFF.